Listed below are T cell receptor beta chains from one sample, sequenced in a study of blood T cell repertoires in COVID-19. Profiled with immunoSEQ multiplex PCR; TCRdb holds only in-frame clones, not every one. The sample records some 150,000 clones, more than 85% being singletons. Source material: peripheral blood. The origin of the receptors is a woman over 75 in a cohort sampled during active or convalescent COVID-19. The CDR3 runs from the conserved cysteine through the conserved F or W. The D gene is left open where the match is weak. The listing skips clone size in some rows; elsewhere it reads once, few, many or a size class.

j_gene | v_gene | abundance | d_gene | CDR3aa | CDR3nt
TRBJ2-2 | TRBV4-2 | . | TRBD1 | CASSQAGTVHGELFF | TGTGCCAGCAGCCAAGCCGGGACAGTTCACGGGGAGCTGTTTTTT
TRBJ2-7 | TRBV2 | . | TRBD2 | CASIKREGYEQYF | TGTGCCAGCATCAAGAGGGAGGGCTACGAGCAGTACTTC
TRBJ2-5 | TRBV28 | . | TRBD2 | CASRGTSQAQYF | TGTGCCAGCAGGGGGACTAGCCAGGCCCAGTACTTC
TRBJ1-1 | TRBV29-1 | . | . | CSVEDYWASGTEAFF | TGCAGCGTTGAAGATTATTGGGCGAGTGGTACTGAAGCTTTCTTT
TRBJ1-2 | TRBV7-2 | . | TRBD1 | CASSYGQGAEGYTF | TGTGCCAGCAGCTACGGACAGGGGGCGGAAGGCTACACCTTC
TRBJ1-1 | TRBV27 | . | TRBD1 | CASSLLATATGGAEAFF | TGTGCCAGCAGTTTATTAGCTACTGCGACAGGGGGCGCTGAAGCTTTCTTT
TRBJ2-7 | TRBV9 | . | TRBD1 | CASSVGGTGDYEQYF | TGTGCCAGCAGCGTAGGTGGGACAGGGGATTACGAGCAGTACTTC
TRBJ2-2 | TRBV7-6 | . | TRBD1 | CASSARDRETGELFF | TGTGCCAGCAGCGCCCGGGACAGGGAAACCGGGGAGCTGTTTTTT
TRBJ1-2 | TRBV6-6 | . | . | CASSLQGNYGCTF | TGTGCCAGCAGTCTACAGGGAAACTATGGCTGCACCTTC
TRBJ1-6 | TRBV28 | . | TRBD1 | CASSLIHRGLVDSPLHF | TGTGCCAGCAGTTTAATACACAGGGGCCTCGTGGATTCACCCCTCCACTTT
TRBJ1-1 | TRBV6-4 | . | TRBD1 | CASKGDRQETEAFF | TGTGCCAGCAAGGGGGACAGGCAAGAAACTGAAGCTTTCTTT
TRBJ2-3 | TRBV27 | once | . | CASSFGGFGGSGQYF | TGTGCCAGCAGTTTTGGGGGGTTTGGGGGAAGCGGGCAGTATTTT
TRBJ1-1 | TRBV18 | . | . | CASSPHTNTEAFF | TGTGCCAGCTCACCTCACACGAACACTGAAGCTTTCTTT
TRBJ1-1 | TRBV28 | . | . | CASSLTGQGRSGNTEAFF | TGTGCCAGCAGTTTAACGGGACAAGGTCGATCGGGGAACACTGAAGCTTTCTTT
TRBJ2-7 | TRBV4-3 | . | TRBD2 | CASSHTRRGVDPYEQYF | TGCGCCAGCAGCCATACCAGGCGGGGGGTCGATCCCTACGAGCAGTACTTC
TRBJ1-2 | TRBV2 | . | TRBD1 | CASSGPNGGQGFRGYTF | TGTGCCAGCAGTGGACCAAATGGGGGACAGGGTTTTCGTGGCTACACCTTC
TRBJ1-5 | TRBV27 | . | TRBD1 | CASSKSTGANQPQHF | TGTGCCAGCAGTAAATCGACAGGGGCCAATCAGCCCCAGCATTTT
TRBJ1-6 | TRBV10-2 | . | . | CASSGLPASGNSPLHF | TGCGCCAGCAGTGGCCTCCCGGCTAGCGGTAATTCACCCCTCCACTTT
TRBJ2-1 | TRBV20-1 | once | TRBD2 | CSASKVLAGGNNEQFF | TGCAGTGCTAGTAAGGTGCTAGCGGGGGGAAACAATGAGCAGTTCTTC
TRBJ2-1 | TRBV6-5 | . | . | CASSTTGTPNNEQFF | TGTGCCAGCAGTACGACCGGGACTCCGAACAATGAGCAGTTCTTC
TRBJ2-3 | TRBV28 | once | TRBD2 | CASSLTSGSTDTQYF | TGTGCCAGCAGTCTGACTAGCGGATCCACAGATACGCAGTATTTT
TRBJ2-5 | TRBV7-8 | . | . | CASSFRVSYETQYF | TGTGCCAGCAGCTTCCGCGTGAGCTATGAGACCCAGTACTTC
TRBJ2-2 | TRBV6-5 | . | . | CASSYRDMRTGELFF | TGTGCCAGCAGTTACCGGGACATGCGAACCGGGGAGCTGTTTTTT
TRBJ1-4 | TRBV4-1 | . | . | CASSLSGYSDEKLFF | TGCGCCAGCAGCCTCAGCGGGTACAGCGATGAAAAACTGTTTTTT
TRBJ1-5 | TRBV6-5 | few | . | CASRPTALSNQPQHF | TGTGCCAGCCGTCCGACAGCTCTTAGCAATCAGCCCCAGCATTTT
TRBJ2-1 | TRBV18 | . | . | CASSPIDSFPYNEQFF | TGTGCCAGCTCACCGATTGACAGTTTTCCCTACAATGAGCAGTTCTTC
TRBJ2-2 | TRBV11-3 | . | . | CASSLIRWGQNTGELFF | TGTGCCAGCAGCCTAATTCGTTGGGGGCAGAACACCGGGGAGCTGTTTTTT
TRBJ2-5 | TRBV5-1 | once | TRBD1 | CASSLRDRISKTQYF | TGCGCCAGCAGCCTGCGGGACAGGATTTCGAAGACCCAGTACTTC
TRBJ2-3 | TRBV6-1 | . | . | CASSEPVPQYF | TGTGCCAGCAGTGAACCCGTCCCGCAGTATTTT
TRBJ1-2 | TRBV19 | . | . | CASSPAGQRYGYTF | TGTGCCAGTAGTCCCGCGGGCCAGAGATATGGCTACACCTTC
TRBJ2-2 | TRBV7-8 | once | . | CASSLPRPRGTGELFF | TGTGCCAGCAGCTTACCTCGGCCTCGAGGGACCGGGGAGCTGTTTTTT
TRBJ2-1 | TRBV5-4 | once | TRBD2 | CASSLLSGGPYNEQFF | TGTGCCAGCAGCTTGCTCTCGGGGGGACCCTACAATGAGCAGTTCTTC
TRBJ1-5 | TRBV2 | few | . | CASSAGLQPQHF | TGTGCCAGCAGTGCTGGCCTTCAGCCCCAGCATTTT
TRBJ2-1 | TRBV27 | once | TRBD2 | CASSLAGGRFNEQFF | TGTGCCAGCAGTTTAGCGGGGGGGCGGTTCAATGAGCAGTTCTTC
TRBJ1-3 | TRBV15 | . | . | CATSRVSNTGNTIYF | TGTGCCACCAGCAGAGTGTCGAACACTGGAAACACCATATATTTT
TRBJ2-5 | TRBV10-2 | . | . | CATRDILAYQETQYF | TGCGCCACCAGGGACATATTGGCTTACCAAGAGACCCAGTACTTC
TRBJ1-2 | TRBV5-1 | . | . | CASSLAPGTISGGYTF | TGCGCCAGCAGCTTGGCTCCTGGGACCATCAGCGGGGGCTACACCTTC
TRBJ1-2 | TRBV13 | . | TRBD1 | CASSYREGQFYGYTF | TGTGCCAGCAGCTATCGGGAGGGACAGTTCTATGGCTACACCTTC
TRBJ1-5 | TRBV5-6 | . | TRBD1 | CASSLAIRGLVNQPQHF | TGTGCCAGCAGCTTGGCAATCAGGGGGCTCGTCAATCAGCCCCAGCATTTT
TRBJ2-5 | TRBV15 | . | . | CATSRELPRSWETQYF | TGTGCCACCAGCAGAGAACTTCCTAGAAGTTGGGAGACCCAGTACTTC
TRBJ1-1 | TRBV12-3/TRBV12-4 | . | . | CASSIQGHTEAFF | TGTGCCAGCAGTATTCAGGGGCACACTGAAGCTTTCTTT
TRBJ2-1 | TRBV6-5 | once | TRBD2 | CASRRTSGGAERFF | TGTGCCAGCAGACGTACTAGCGGGGGGGCGGAGCGGTTCTTC
TRBJ1-1 | TRBV20-1 | . | . | CSAPLADEAFF | TGCAGTGCCCCGTTAGCAGATGAAGCTTTCTTT
TRBJ1-2 | TRBV6-6 | . | TRBD1 | CASRDRGSYYGYTF | TGTGCCAGCCGGGACAGAGGAAGCTATTATGGCTACACCTTC
TRBJ2-3 | TRBV11-2 | . | TRBD2 | CASSLVPLAGITDTQYF | TGTGCCAGCAGCTTAGTACCTCTAGCGGGAATCACAGATACGCAGTATTTT
TRBJ2-6 | TRBV27 | . | . | CASSFRRGREPGANVLTF | TGTGCCAGCAGTTTTAGGCGGGGAAGAGAACCTGGGGCCAACGTCCTGACTTTC
TRBJ2-2 | TRBV2 | . | TRBD2 | CASTEGVLAGGTGELFF | TGTGCCAGCACCGAAGGGGTCCTAGCGGGAGGGACCGGGGAGCTGTTTTTT
TRBJ2-7 | TRBV18 | . | TRBD2 | CASSPSLALSYEQYF | TGTGCCAGCTCACCGTCACTAGCGCTTTCCTACGAGCAGTACTTC
TRBJ2-3 | TRBV5-1 | . | TRBD2 | CASSLFGGRSTDTQYF | TGCGCCAGCAGCTTATTCGGCGGGAGGTCTACAGATACGCAGTATTTT
TRBJ1-5 | TRBV30 | . | . | CAWSVKAGNQPQHF | TGTGCCTGGAGTGTGAAGGCGGGCAATCAGCCCCAGCATTTT
TRBJ2-5 | TRBV27 | once | TRBD1 | CASSFTRGIGETQYF | TGTGCCAGCAGTTTCACCAGGGGGATCGGGGAGACCCAGTACTTC
TRBJ1-1 | TRBV2 | . | . | CASSSGVGTEAFF | TGTGCCAGCAGCTCAGGGGTGGGTACTGAAGCTTTCTTT
TRBJ2-3 | TRBV20-1 | . | TRBD1 | CSASRGTGGAVGSTDTQYF | TGCAGTGCTAGTCGTGGGACAGGGGGCGCGGTGGGTAGCACAGATACGCAGTATTTT